These 21 T cell receptor beta chains came from one sample sequenced in a study of OX40 agonist ivuxolimab in advanced cancers. Library prep was done by the immunoSEQ multiplex PCR assay. In TCRdb, the immuneACCESS table is reduced to in-frame sequences with V and J assigned. These tables do not hold every clone; where another copy was compared, an unresolved V gene accounts for under half, and the others remain unexplained. The sample table shows more than 45,000 clones, and about 89% are seen once. About 12% of the sample is held by the ten biggest clonotypes. The material sequenced was CD4+ or CD8+ T cells sorted from blood, taken in a trial of the OX40 agonist ivuxolimab. These receptors were obtained from an adult with an advanced solid tumor such as melanoma, head and neck, liver or kidney cancer.

This chain uses TRBV5-6 with TRBJ2-7; D might be TRBD2 (6 bases). Trimming took 4 bases from V and 6 from J, leaving 23 bases between them. CDR3 length: 16 amino acids. CDR1 is SGHDT, CDR2 YYEEEE, per germline. CDR3 region: CASSPGRGLSRREQYF. The CDR3 DNA is TGTGCCAGCAGCCCGGGGCGGGGCCTAAGCCGCCGCGAGCAGTACTTC.

The genes are TRBV6-6 and TRBJ1-2; 9 nucleotides agree with TRBD1. Germline CDR1 MNHNY, CDR2 SVGAGI (reference sequence). Trimming removed 0 bases from V and 8 bases from J; junction bases left unmatched: 7. This CDR3 has 15 amino acids. The CDR3 loop is CASSYSGQGSIGYTF. The CDR3 DNA reads as TGTGCCAGCAGTTACTCGGGACAGGGCTCGATAGGCTACACCTTC.

The chain's CDR3 is CTSSQEPGFSGASYNEQFF. The CDR3 nucleotides read TGCACCAGCAGCCAAGAACCCGGCTTTTCGGGGGCCTCCTACAATGAGCAGTTCTTC. J is TRBJ2-1 and V is TRBV1. TRBV1 is flagged as a pseudogene. This CDR3 is built from 19 residues.

This chain joins TRBV9 and TRBJ2-1, with D tentatively TRBD1 (6 bases). V shed 0 bases and J shed 1 base, with 11 bases lying between them. CDR1 and CDR2 from the germline V gene are SGDLS and YYNGEE. The CDR3 has 16 residues. The DNA of the CDR3 is TGTGCCAGCAGCGTAGCAGGGGTAGTTTCCTACAATGAGCAGTTCTTC. It specifies CASSVAGVVSYNEQFF.

This chain connects TRBV27 to TRBJ1-3; no clear D. The CDR3 contains 15 residues. Looked up from germline, CDR1 is MNHEY and CDR2 is SMNVEV (reference sequence). Trimming took 0 bases from V and 1 from J, leaving 7 bases between them. The CDR3 DNA sequence: TGTGCCAGCAGTTTATCGCCCCTATCTGGAAACACCATATATTTT. Residues: CASSLSPLSGNTIYF.

The chain couples TRBV19 to TRBJ1-4; a possible D gene is TRBD1 (6 bases). Germline V gene data show CDR1 as LNHDA and CDR2 as SQIVND (reference sequence). V lost 7 bases and J lost 3, with 15 bases in between. The CDR3 is made up of 15 amino acids. The CDR3: CASTPRGGPNEKLFF. The DNA of the CDR3 is TGTGCCAGTACCCCCCGGGGGGGCCCTAATGAAAAACTGTTTTTT.

The rearrangement uses TRBV9 and TRBJ2-1; D is perhaps TRBD2 (6 bases). Germline V gives CDR1 SGDLS, CDR2 YYNGEE. The CDR3 consists of 14 residues. V was cut by 4 bases and J by 3 bases, with 11 bases left in between. The CDR3 sequence is CASSPRTNYNEQFF. CDR3 in DNA: TGTGCCAGCAGCCCCAGGACTAACTACAATGAGCAGTTCTTC.

The rearrangement uses TRBV2 and TRBJ1-3, with D perhaps matching TRBD1 (5 bases). Germline V gene data show CDR1 as SNHLY and CDR2 as FYNNEI. CDR3 length: 14 amino acids. Trimming removed 6 bases from V and 1 base from J, with 10 bases in between. CDR3 DNA: TGTGCCAGCAGCAGCGGGGGATCTGGAAACACCATATATTTT. It yields the protein CASSSGGSGNTIYF. The full variable domain, with the rest looked up from reference TRBV2 and TRBJ1-3, is EPEVTQTPSHQVTQMGQEVILRCVPISNHLYFYWYRQILGQKVEFLVSFYNNEISEKSEIFDDQFSVERPDGSNFTLKIRSTKLEDSAMYFCASSSGGSGNTIYFGEGSWLTVV.

The chain uses TRBV15 and TRBJ1-3; no reliable D call. V was clipped by 6 bases and J by 0 bases, with 9 bases between them. This CDR3 is 14 amino acids long. Per the germline V gene, CDR1 is LNHNV and CDR2 is YYDKDF (reference sequence). CDR3 region: CATRDTFSGNTIYF. CDR3 DNA: TGTGCCACCAGAGACACCTTCTCTGGAAACACCATATATTTT.

This chain links TRBV6-5 with TRBJ1-2; D perhaps matches TRBD1 (5 bases). V was trimmed by 0 bases and J by 4 bases, leaving 9 bases between them. CDR1 MNHEY and CDR2 SVGAGI come from the germline V gene. CDR3 length equals 14 residues. Written as DNA, the CDR3 is TGTGCCAGCAGTTACTCTCAGGGTTCCTATGGCTACACCTTC. Translation: CASSYSQGSYGYTF.

This clone was seen only once. The chain employs TRBV29-1 and TRBJ2-1; possibly TRBD1 for D (6 bases). In germline, CDR1 is SQVTM, CDR2 ANQGSEA. V gave up 6 bases and J gave up 9 bases, with 21 bases separating them. The CDR3 sequence is 14 residues long. As DNA, the CDR3 is TGCAGCGTCGACCGGGACATGTCTTACGGTGAGCAGTTCTTC. This encodes CSVDRDMSYGEQFF.

The rearrangement uses TRBV19 and TRBJ2-3; the match to TRBD1 covers 7 bases. The CDR3 totals 14 residues. CDR1 LNHDA and CDR2 SQIVND come from the germline V gene (reference sequence). The junction had 9 bases not matched to a gene; V was cut back by 9 bases and J by 3 bases. The CDR3 region has the DNA TGTGCCAGCGATCCCGGGACAGCAACAGATACGCAGTATTTT. It codes for CASDPGTATDTQYF.

This clone has just one count. J is TRBJ2-3 and V is TRBV11-2; D gene ambiguous. Germline values: CDR1 SGHAT, CDR2 FQNNGV. Trimming removed 5 bases at V and 2 bases at J, with 8 bases between. This CDR3 region has 13 residues. The CDR3 sequence is CASSRRSTDTQYF. The CDR3 nucleotides read TGTGCCAGCAGCCGACGGTCCACAGATACGCAGTATTTT. Using reference TRBV11-2 and TRBJ2-3 for the parts outside the CDR3, the full variable domain is EAGVAQSPRYKIIEKRQSVAFWCNPISGHATLYWYQQILGQGPKLLIQFQNNGVVDDSQLPKDRFSAERLKGVDSTLKIQPAKLEDSAVYLCASSRRSTDTQYFGPGTRLTVL.

This clone was detected only a few times. Written as DNA, the CDR3 is TGCGCCAGCAGCTCCGGACAGGGAAGCGACGAGCAGTACGTC. Amino acids: CASSSGQGSDEQYV. V is TRBV5-1 and J is TRBJ2-7; 8 bases align to TRBD1. Germline loops: CDR1 SGHRS, CDR2 YFSETQ. Unmatched junction bases numbered 7, after V lost 3 bases and J lost 5 bases. The CDR3 totals 14 residues.

J is TRBJ2-1 and V is TRBV7-2, with D perhaps TRBD2 (6 bases). Trimming cost V 1 base and J 9 bases, with 16 bases left between them. The CDR3 loop spans 15 amino acids. Germline loops: CDR1 SGHTA, CDR2 FQGNSA. CDR3 region: CASSLGAGGALEQFF. DNA for the CDR3: TGTGCCAGCAGCTTAGGGGCAGGAGGGGCGCTTGAGCAGTTCTTC.

This chain connects TRBV30 to TRBJ2-4, with 7 bases lining up with TRBD2. The germline gives CDR1 GTSNPN, CDR2 SVGIG (reference sequence). This CDR3 comprises 15 residues. Trimming at V came to 1 base and at J to 0 bases, leaving 3 bases not matched to a gene. The CDR3 sequence is CAWSAGGIAKNIQYF. In nucleotides, the CDR3 is TGTGCCTGGAGTGCCGGGGGGATAGCCAAAAACATTCAGTACTTC.

This CDR3 reads CASSSLGTGPGETQYF. As DNA, the CDR3 is TGTGCCAGCAGTTCCCTCGGGACAGGGCCAGGGGAGACCCAGTACTTC. The chain has TRBV27 and TRBJ2-5, with 9 bases lining up with TRBD1. Germline assignment: CDR1 MNHEY and CDR2 SMNVEV (reference sequence). J lost 5 bases, V lost 4 bases, and 11 bases had no gene match. The CDR3 loop spans 16 amino acids.

This chain links TRBV7-9 with TRBJ2-5; 8 nucleotides match TRBD1. Germline values: CDR1 SEHNR, CDR2 FQNEAQ (reference sequence). The ends lost 5 bases at V and 3 bases at J; junction bases unmatched: 2. CDR3 length: 13 amino acids. CDR3 amino acids: CASSLDREETQYF. DNA for the CDR3: TGTGCCAGCAGCCTGGACAGGGAAGAGACCCAGTACTTC. Using reference TRBV7-9 and TRBJ2-5 for the parts outside the CDR3, the full variable domain is DTGVSQNPRHKITKRGQNVTFRCDPISEHNRLYWYRQTLGQGPEFLTYFQNEAQLEKSRLLSDRFSAERPKGSFSTLEIQRTEQGDSAMYLCASSLDREETQYFGPGTRLLVL.

The rearrangement uses TRBV25-1 and TRBJ2-7, with 8 bases aligning to TRBD2. Per germline, CDR1 MGHDK and CDR2 SYGVNS. The CDR3 sequence is 15 residues long. With 3 bases clipped from V and 4 bases from J, the junction kept 8 bases outside the gene matches. CDR3 sequence reads: CASSDETSARYEQYF. CDR3 sequence (DNA): TGTGCCAGCAGTGATGAGACTAGCGCCAGGTACGAGCAGTACTTC.

This chain uses TRBV5-6 with TRBJ1-2; D might be TRBD1 (5 bases). CDR1 and CDR2 from the germline V gene are SGHDT and YYEEEE. V was trimmed by 4 bases and J by 6 bases, leaving 13 bases between them. This CDR3 region has 13 residues. Here the CDR3 DNA reads TGTGCCAGCAGCGGAGACGGGGCTGATGGCTACACCTTC. The encoded protein is CASSGDGADGYTF.

The V gene is TRBV9, the J gene TRBJ2-1; 7 bases match TRBD2. Germline V CDR1 and CDR2: SGDLS, YYNGEE. Trimming removed 7 bases from V and 10 bases from J; junction bases left unmatched: 8. This CDR3 has 12 amino acids. In DNA form, the CDR3 reads TGTGCCAGCGCCGGACTAGAAGGGGAGCAGTTCTTC. Amino acids: CASAGLEGEQFF.